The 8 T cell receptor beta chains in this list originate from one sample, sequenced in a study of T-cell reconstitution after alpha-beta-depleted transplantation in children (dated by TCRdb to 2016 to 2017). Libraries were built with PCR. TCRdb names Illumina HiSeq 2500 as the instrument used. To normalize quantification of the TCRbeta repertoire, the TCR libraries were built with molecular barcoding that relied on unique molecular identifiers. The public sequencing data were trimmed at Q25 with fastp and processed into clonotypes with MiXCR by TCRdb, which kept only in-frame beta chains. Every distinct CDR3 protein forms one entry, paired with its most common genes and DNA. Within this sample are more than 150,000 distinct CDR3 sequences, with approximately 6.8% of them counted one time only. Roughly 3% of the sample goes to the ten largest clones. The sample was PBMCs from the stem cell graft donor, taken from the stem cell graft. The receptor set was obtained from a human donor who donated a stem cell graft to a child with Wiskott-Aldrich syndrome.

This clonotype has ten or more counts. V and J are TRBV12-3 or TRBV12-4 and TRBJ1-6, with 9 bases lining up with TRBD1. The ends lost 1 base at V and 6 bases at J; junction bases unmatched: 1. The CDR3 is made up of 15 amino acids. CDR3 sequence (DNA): TGTGCCAGCAGTTTAGGACAGGGGGTTAATTCACCCCTCCACTTT. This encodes CASSLGQGVNSPLHF.

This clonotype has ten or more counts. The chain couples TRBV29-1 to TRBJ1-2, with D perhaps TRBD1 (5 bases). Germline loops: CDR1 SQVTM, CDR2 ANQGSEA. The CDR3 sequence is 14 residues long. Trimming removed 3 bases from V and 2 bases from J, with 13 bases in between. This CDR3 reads CSVEGRGVNYGYTF. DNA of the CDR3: TGCAGCGTTGAGGGAAGGGGAGTCAACTATGGCTACACCTTC. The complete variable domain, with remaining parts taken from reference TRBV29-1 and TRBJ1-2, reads SAVISQKPSRDICQRGTSLTIQCQVDSQVTMMFWYRQQPGQSLTLIATANQGSEATYESGFVIDKFPISRPNLTFSTLTVSNMSPEDSSIYLCSVEGRGVNYGYTFGSGTRLTVV.

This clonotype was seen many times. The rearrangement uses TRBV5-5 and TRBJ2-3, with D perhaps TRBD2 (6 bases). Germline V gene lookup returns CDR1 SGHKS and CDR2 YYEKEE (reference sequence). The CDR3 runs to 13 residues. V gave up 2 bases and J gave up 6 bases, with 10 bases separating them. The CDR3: CASSLGLADTQYF. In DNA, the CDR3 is TGTGCCAGCAGCTTAGGGCTAGCGGATACGCAGTATTTT.

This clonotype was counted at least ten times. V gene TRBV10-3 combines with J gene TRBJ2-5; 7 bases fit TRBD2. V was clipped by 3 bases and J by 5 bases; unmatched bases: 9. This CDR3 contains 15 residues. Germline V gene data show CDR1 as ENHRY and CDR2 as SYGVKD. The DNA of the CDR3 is TGTGCCATCAGTGATAGAGCGGGGTTGGATGAGACCCAGTACTTC. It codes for CAISDRAGLDETQYF.

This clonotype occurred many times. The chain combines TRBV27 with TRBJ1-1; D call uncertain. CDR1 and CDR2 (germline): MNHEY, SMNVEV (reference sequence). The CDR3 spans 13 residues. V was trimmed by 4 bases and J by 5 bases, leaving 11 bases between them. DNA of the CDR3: TGTGCCAGCAGTTGGAGTTCTGCAACTGAAGCTTTCTTT. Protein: CASSWSSATEAFF.

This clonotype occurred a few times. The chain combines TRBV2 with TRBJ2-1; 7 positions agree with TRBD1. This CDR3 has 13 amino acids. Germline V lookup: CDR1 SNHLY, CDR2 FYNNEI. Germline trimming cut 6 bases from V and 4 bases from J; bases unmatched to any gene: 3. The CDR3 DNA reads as TGTGCCAGCAGGGAGACAGGGTACAATGAGCAGTTCTTC. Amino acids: CASRETGYNEQFF.

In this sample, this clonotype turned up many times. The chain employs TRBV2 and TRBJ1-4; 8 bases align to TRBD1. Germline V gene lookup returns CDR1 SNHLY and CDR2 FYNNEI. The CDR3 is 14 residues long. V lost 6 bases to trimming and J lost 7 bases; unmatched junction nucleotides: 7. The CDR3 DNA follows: TGTGCCAGCAGGATACAGGGGGACGGTGAAAAACTGTTTTTT. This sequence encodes CASRIQGDGEKLFF.

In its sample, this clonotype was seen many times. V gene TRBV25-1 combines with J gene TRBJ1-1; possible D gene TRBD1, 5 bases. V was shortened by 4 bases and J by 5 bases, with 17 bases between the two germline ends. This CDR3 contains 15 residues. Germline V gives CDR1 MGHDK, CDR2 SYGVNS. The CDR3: CASSGPEDGGTEAFF. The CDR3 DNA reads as TGTGCCAGCAGTGGCCCAGAGGATGGGGGGACTGAAGCTTTCTTT.